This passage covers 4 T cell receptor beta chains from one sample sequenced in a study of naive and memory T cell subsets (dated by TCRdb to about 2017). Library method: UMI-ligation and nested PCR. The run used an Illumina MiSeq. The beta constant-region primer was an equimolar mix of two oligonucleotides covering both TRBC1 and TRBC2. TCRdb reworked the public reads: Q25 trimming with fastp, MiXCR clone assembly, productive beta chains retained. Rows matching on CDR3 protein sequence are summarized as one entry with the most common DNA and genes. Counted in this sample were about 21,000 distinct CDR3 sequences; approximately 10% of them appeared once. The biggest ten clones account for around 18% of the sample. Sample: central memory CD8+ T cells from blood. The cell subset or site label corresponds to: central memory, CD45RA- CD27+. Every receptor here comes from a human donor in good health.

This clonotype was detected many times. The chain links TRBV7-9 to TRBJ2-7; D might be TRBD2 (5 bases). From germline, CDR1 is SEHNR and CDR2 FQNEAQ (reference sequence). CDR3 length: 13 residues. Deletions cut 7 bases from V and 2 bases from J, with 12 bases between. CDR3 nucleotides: TGTGCCAGCACCCTTAGCGACCCCTACGAGCAGTACTTC. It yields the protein CASTLSDPYEQYF. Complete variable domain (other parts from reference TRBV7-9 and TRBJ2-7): DTGVSQNPRHKITKRGQNVTFRCDPISEHNRLYWYRQTLGQGPEFLTYFQNEAQLEKSRLLSDRFSAERPKGSFSTLEIQRTEQGDSAMYLCASTLSDPYEQYFGPGTRLTVT.

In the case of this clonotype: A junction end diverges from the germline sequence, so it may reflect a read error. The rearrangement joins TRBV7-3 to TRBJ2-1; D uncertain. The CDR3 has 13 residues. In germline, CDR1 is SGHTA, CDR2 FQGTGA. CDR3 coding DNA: TGTGCCGGCAGCTCCCACATAAATAATGAGCAGTTCTTC. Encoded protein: CAGSSHINNEQFF.

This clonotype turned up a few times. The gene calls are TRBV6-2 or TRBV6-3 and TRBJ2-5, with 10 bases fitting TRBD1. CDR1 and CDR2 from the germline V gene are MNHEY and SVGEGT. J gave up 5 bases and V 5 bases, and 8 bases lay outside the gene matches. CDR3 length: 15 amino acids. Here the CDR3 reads CASSTTGGGSETQYF. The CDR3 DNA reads TGTGCCAGCAGTACGACAGGGGGCGGGAGCGAGACCCAGTACTTC.

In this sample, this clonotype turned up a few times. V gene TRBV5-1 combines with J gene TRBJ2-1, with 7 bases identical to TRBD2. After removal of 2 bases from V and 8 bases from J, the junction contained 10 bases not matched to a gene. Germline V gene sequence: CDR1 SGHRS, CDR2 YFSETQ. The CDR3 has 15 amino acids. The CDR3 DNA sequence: TGCGCCAGCAGCTTAAGCGGGATTAGGAACCATGAGCAGTTCTTC. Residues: CASSLSGIRNHEQFF.